Presented here are 26 T cell receptor beta chains from one specimen sequenced in a study of T cells in Graves' hyperthyroidism and ophthalmopathy. Amplified TCR beta CDR3 regions derived from RNA transcripts. An initial round of RT-PCR targeting the TCR CDR3 relied on the HTBI primer set. TCRdb redid the calling of the multiplex PCR reads with MiXCR, one entry per CDR3 protein. The sample yields fewer than 400,000 distinct CDR3 sequences, around 25% seen once. The sample was blood. The source is a man aged 45 to 65 with Graves' hyperthyroidism.

This clonotype was seen at least ten times. The chain has TRBV20-1 and TRBJ2-1, with 8 positions matching TRBD1. In germline, CDR1 is DFQATT, CDR2 SNEGSKA (reference sequence). V shed 4 bases and J 8 bases; nucleotides not matched to a gene: 4. The CDR3 loop spans 12 amino acids. Here the CDR3 reads CSATPGGHEQFF. Here the CDR3 DNA reads TGCAGTGCTACGCCAGGGGGCCATGAGCAGTTCTTC.

The chain links TRBV7-3 to TRBJ2-1, with TRBD2 matching 14 bases. CDR1 SGHTA and CDR2 FQGTGA come from the germline V gene. The CDR3 has 17 residues. V gave up 6 bases and J gave up 7 bases; unmatched junction bases: 11. This CDR3 reads CASREYSGTSGSNEQFF. DNA of the CDR3: TGTGCCAGCAGGGAATATTCCGGGACTAGCGGGAGTAATGAGCAGTTCTTC.

This chain uses TRBV12-3 or TRBV12-4 with TRBJ2-5, with 8 bases matching TRBD2. V trimming: 7 bases; J trimming: 3 bases; junction bases outside the gene matches: 7. The CDR3 extends over 14 amino acids. The CDR3 loop is CASTTLAAEETQYF. As DNA, the CDR3 is TGTGCCAGCACCACACTAGCGGCTGAAGAGACCCAGTACTTC.

The genes are TRBV6-2 or TRBV6-3 and TRBJ2-7; 12 bases agree with TRBD1. Germline-derived CDR1 and CDR2 are MNHEY and SVGEGT. V dropped 5 bases and J dropped 0; count of bases not matched to a gene: 8. The CDR3 spans 17 residues. Here the CDR3 DNA reads TGTGCCAGCAGTCGTACGGGACAGGGGGCGAGCTCCTACGAGCAGTACTTC. Protein product: CASSRTGQGASSYEQYF.

The chain employs TRBV28 and TRBJ2-2, with TRBD1 identical over 7 bases. The CDR3 consists of 17 residues. J was trimmed by 6 bases and V by 2 bases; bases with no gene match: 12. Germline CDR1 is MDHEN and CDR2 is SYDVKM. CDR3 amino acids: CASSLEGLKGAAGELFF. CDR3 nucleotide sequence: TGTGCCAGCAGTTTAGAGGGGCTCAAGGGGGCCGCCGGGGAGCTGTTTTTT.

The chain links TRBV7-9 to TRBJ2-2, with 7 bases identical to TRBD2. Losses at the gene ends were 6 bases for V and 2 bases for J; bases not matched to a gene: 9. Germline values: CDR1 SEHNR, CDR2 FQNEAQ (reference sequence). The CDR3 contains 16 residues. The CDR3 reads CASSTGLADNTGELFF. CDR3 DNA sequence: TGTGCCAGCAGTACGGGGCTAGCGGATAACACCGGGGAGCTGTTTTTT.

This clonotype came up many times. V gene TRBV6-7 combines with J gene TRBJ2-3; weak D call: TRBD2 (5 bases). TRBV6-7 is known as an ORF, though its function is uncertain. The CDR3 spans 13 residues. V gave up 6 bases and J gave up 4 bases, with 11 bases separating them. CDR3 nucleotides: TGTGCCAGCAGCCCACTCGGGGCAGATACGCAGTATTTT. It codes for CASSPLGADTQYF.

This rearrangement joins TRBV7-2 to TRBJ2-7; D unresolved. Trimming shortened V by 3 bases and J by 3 bases, and 6 bases separated the two germline ends. Germline-derived CDR1 and CDR2 are SGHTA and FQGNSA. The CDR3 loop spans 12 amino acids. In DNA, the CDR3 is TGTGCCAGCAGCTTTCGTAACTACGAGCAGTACTTC. Protein sequence: CASSFRNYEQYF.

This clonotype turned up a few times. Here the CDR3 reads CASSMGGGDTGELFF. CDR3 DNA: TGTGCCAGCAGCATGGGGGGGGGTGACACCGGGGAGCTGTTTTTT. The chain has TRBV12-3 or TRBV12-4 and TRBJ2-2; 7 positions match TRBD2. The CDR3 consists of 15 residues. V gave up 6 bases and J gave up 3 bases; unmatched junction bases: 7.

This chain links TRBV28 with TRBJ1-6; D remains unclear. CDR3 length: 16 residues. With 2 bases removed from V and 8 bases from J, the gap between germline ends came to 16 bases. Germline CDR1 and CDR2: MDHEN and SYDVKM. CDR3 region: CASSLRFRTRHSPLHF. The CDR3 DNA reads TGTGCCAGCAGTTTACGTTTCAGGACCAGGCATTCACCCCTCCACTTT.

The chain is built from TRBV5-1 and TRBJ2-1; TRBD2 matches 7 bases. The CDR3 has 15 residues. CDR1 and CDR2 (germline): SGHRS, YFSETQ. J lost 0 bases, V lost 5 bases, and 5 bases had no gene match. The CDR3 spells CASRRGLGSYNEQFF. Written as DNA, the CDR3 is TGCGCCAGCAGACGCGGACTAGGCTCCTACAATGAGCAGTTCTTC.

J is TRBJ1-2 and V is TRBV7-3; the D is unclear. V lost 8 bases, J lost 7 bases, and 14 bases lay in between. Germline values: CDR1 SGHTA, CDR2 FQGTGA. The CDR3 is 12 residues long. The CDR3 DNA is TGTGCCAGCCCAATCGCCTACGGTGGCTACACCTTC. As protein: CASPIAYGGYTF.

The chain links TRBV10-2 to TRBJ2-1; 10 nucleotides align to TRBD2. CDR1 is WSHSY and CDR2 is SAAADI in the germline V gene. This CDR3 region has 16 residues. The trim removed 2 bases at V and 9 bases at J, leaving 10 bases unmatched. In DNA, the CDR3 is TGCGCCAGCAGTGAGCCAGGGCTAGCGGGAGTAAGTGAGCAGTTCTTC. Translating gives CASSEPGLAGVSEQFF.

The chain is built from TRBV18 and TRBJ1-1; 11 nucleotides agree with TRBD1. J was trimmed by 5 bases and V by 6 bases; bases with no gene match: 8. The CDR3 runs 15 residues. Germline-derived CDR1 and CDR2 are KGHSH and LQKENI. CDR3 residues: CASSQGQGGLTEAFF. In nucleotides, the CDR3 is TGTGCCAGCTCCCAGGGACAGGGGGGCTTAACTGAAGCTTTCTTT.

The chain employs TRBV7-2 and TRBJ2-1, with D uncertain. V was pared by 0 bases and J by 6 bases, with 6 bases between. Looked up from germline, CDR1 is SGHTA and CDR2 is FQGNSA. The CDR3 spans 13 residues. The CDR3 region is CASSLAYANEQFF. CDR3 DNA sequence: TGTGCCAGCAGCTTAGCCTACGCCAATGAGCAGTTCTTC.

This clonotype occurred many times. The V call is TRBV6-5, the J call TRBJ1-1; 8 nucleotides align to TRBD1. There are 13 residues in the CDR3. V shed 2 bases, J shed 7 bases, and the junction held 3 bases outside the gene matches. Germline CDR1 is MNHEY and CDR2 is SVGAGI. CDR3 DNA: TGTGCCAGCAGTTACGCAGACAGGGGTGAAGCTTTCTTT. Translation gives CASSYADRGEAFF.

The genes are TRBV30 and TRBJ2-2, with D uncertain. V lost 7 bases, J lost 4 bases, and 13 bases lay in between. The V gene's germline CDR1 is GTSNPN and CDR2 SVGIG (reference sequence). The CDR3 extends over 13 amino acids. DNA of the CDR3: TGTGCCTCCCTCCCGGGTGGCACCGGGGAGCTGTTTTTT. This codes for CASLPGGTGELFF.

V usage is TRBV6-1 and J usage is TRBJ2-7; D not resolved. This CDR3 region has 14 residues. The V end lost 6 bases, the J end lost 10 bases, and 22 bases lay between the germline ends. Germline V lookup: CDR1 MNHNS, CDR2 SASEGT. The CDR3 is CASRGSSITSDQYF. The CDR3 DNA sequence: TGTGCCAGCAGGGGGTCTTCTATAACTTCCGACCAGTACTTC.

The rearrangement links TRBV7-9 to TRBJ2-6; 8 positions match TRBD1. The V gene's germline CDR1 is SEHNR and CDR2 FQNEAQ (reference sequence). V lost 2 bases and J lost 3; bases outside the gene matches: 6. The CDR3 has 17 amino acids. The CDR3 DNA sequence: TGTGCCAGCAGCTTATTCCAGGGGGCGTATGGGGCCAACGTCCTGACTTTC. Protein: CASSLFQGAYGANVLTF.

This clonotype was recorded many times. The rearrangement uses TRBV29-1 and TRBJ2-5; TRBD2 agrees at 13 bases. Germline lookup yields CDR1 SQVTM and CDR2 ANQGSEA. J gave up 2 bases and V 3 bases, and 6 bases lay outside the gene matches. This CDR3 comprises 16 residues. The CDR3: CSVDGTSGMRQETQYF. The CDR3 DNA follows: TGCAGCGTTGACGGGACTAGCGGGATGAGGCAAGAGACCCAGTACTTC.

This clonotype has a count of ten or more. The chain couples TRBV5-1 to TRBJ1-1; D might be TRBD1 (6 bases). Trimming left V 0 bases short and J 2 bases short, with 8 bases between. The CDR3 extends over 14 amino acids. Germline CDR1 and CDR2: SGHRS and YFSETQ. CDR3 DNA: TGCGCCAGCAGCTTGGACAGGGCTAACACTGAAGCTTTCTTT. Translated: CASSLDRANTEAFF.

This chain uses TRBV11-3 with TRBJ2-2, with D tentatively TRBD1 (6 bases). This CDR3 spans 17 amino acids. Germline lookup yields CDR1 SGHNT and CDR2 YENEEA. Trimming cost V 5 bases and J 3 bases, with 19 bases left between them. The CDR3 DNA follows: TGTGCCAGCAGCCCCCGTCCGGGACAAAGGGACACCGGGGAGCTGTTTTTT. It encodes CASSPRPGQRDTGELFF.

The rearrangement joins TRBV6-9 to TRBJ1-1; D possibly corresponds to TRBD1 (5 bases). The germline V and J ends were trimmed by 7 bases and 1 base, with 13 bases remaining between them. Germline V gene sequence: CDR1 MNHGY, CDR2 SVAAGI. This CDR3 region has 14 residues. The CDR3 coding sequence is TGTGCCAGCACTTACGGGCAGGGGAACACTGAAGCTTTCTTT. Its protein product is CASTYGQGNTEAFF.

Ten or more counts support this clonotype. This sequence joins TRBV18 and TRBJ2-7, with D perhaps TRBD1 (5 bases). V lost 0 bases, J lost 5 bases, and 11 bases lay in between. This CDR3 has 14 residues. Per the germline V gene, CDR1 is KGHSH and CDR2 is LQKENI. Here the CDR3 DNA reads TGTGCCAGCTCACCACCATCCGCAGGGAACGAGCAGTACTTC. It codes for CASSPPSAGNEQYF.

The chain recombines TRBV2 with TRBJ1-4; TRBD1 agrees at 9 bases. CDR3 size: 16 residues. Germline CDR1 is SNHLY and CDR2 is FYNNEI. Trimming removed 3 bases from V and 7 bases from J; junction bases left unmatched: 9. CDR3 loop: CASSDSGTGKIEKLFF. The CDR3 DNA reads as TGTGCCAGCAGTGATTCCGGGACAGGGAAGATTGAAAAACTGTTTTTT.

The V gene is TRBV5-1, the J gene TRBJ2-3; the D gene is possibly TRBD2 (5 bases). The CDR3 runs 14 residues. Trimming stripped 7 bases from V and 0 bases from J, with 12 bases between. Germline assignment: CDR1 SGHRS and CDR2 YFSETQ. The DNA of the CDR3 is TGCGCCAGCGGCGGCGGACTTAGCACAGATACGCAGTATTTT. This encodes CASGGGLSTDTQYF.